The 22 T cell receptor beta chains reported below all come from one sample, sequenced in a study of a mutant IDH1 vaccine in newly diagnosed glioma. The antigens for these receptors are not known. Time point reported: week 5, during vaccination. Mutant IDH1 20-mer peptide, at 300 ug, made up each vaccine dose, with topical imiquimod. Profiling relied on immunoSEQ multiplex PCR, and the TCRdb table lists in-frame clones only, not all of them. The data contain roughly 12,000 clones, about nine tenths of them seen just once; the ten biggest clones take up 5% to 7%. The specimen was PBMCs, collected from a glioma patient whose treatment included an IDH1 peptide vaccine. Receptors were obtained from a woman in her 40s with glioma. Some clones in this sample may be carry-over from other donors' samples.

The rearrangement links TRBV12-5 to TRBJ2-1, with unresolved D. V lost 6 bases, J lost 8 bases, and 11 bases lay in between. The CDR3 totals 12 residues. Per the germline V gene, CDR1 is LGHNT and CDR2 is FRNRAP. This CDR3 reads CASGVRRDEQFF. The CDR3, as DNA: TGTGCTAGTGGAGTGCGGCGCGATGAGCAGTTCTTC. Complete variable domain (other parts from reference TRBV12-5 and TRBJ2-1): DARVTQTPRHKVTEMGQEVTMRCQPILGHNTVFWYRQTMMQGLELLAYFRNRAPLDDSGMPKDRFSAEMPDATLATLKIQPSEPRDSAVYFCASGVRRDEQFFGPGTRLTVL.

This clone was counted only a few times. The chain recombines TRBV6-5 with TRBJ1-1; D gene uncertain. V gave up 4 bases and J gave up 0 bases, with 6 bases separating them. CDR3 length: 13 amino acids. Germline CDR1 is MNHEY and CDR2 is SVGAGI. Written as DNA, the CDR3 is TGTGCCAGCAGTTGGATGATGAACACTGAAGCTTTCTTT. Protein sequence: CASSWMMNTEAFF.

The chain carries TRBV30 and TRBJ1-4; 8 bases line up with TRBD1. Unmatched junction bases numbered 13, after V lost 6 bases and J lost 10 bases. This CDR3 comprises 14 residues. Germline-derived CDR1 and CDR2 are GTSNPN and SVGIG (reference sequence). The CDR3 spells CACQISAGGRKLFF. DNA of the CDR3: TGTGCCTGCCAGATTTCGGCAGGGGGCAGAAAACTGTTTTTT.

The V and J genes are TRBV27 and TRBJ2-1; 8 bases map to TRBD1. V trimming: 4 bases; J trimming: 1 base; junction bases outside the gene matches: 0. Germline lookup yields CDR1 MNHEY and CDR2 SMNVEV (reference sequence). CDR3 size: 14 residues. The DNA of the CDR3 is TGTGCCAGCAGTTGGACAGGGTCCTACAATGAGCAGTTCTTC. Encoded protein: CASSWTGSYNEQFF.

The chain is built from TRBV4-1 and TRBJ2-1; 12 bases are shared with TRBD2. Germline CDR1 MGHRA, CDR2 YSYEKL. The CDR3 is made up of 16 amino acids. V was clipped by 0 bases and J by 14 bases; unmatched bases: 11. The CDR3 protein is CASSQDLAGGLGSEFF. The CDR3 DNA follows: TGCGCCAGCAGCCAAGATCTAGCGGGAGGGTTGGGGTCGGAGTTCTTC.

The chain uses TRBV29-1 and TRBJ1-2; unclear D gene. This CDR3 is 12 amino acids long. Germline CDR1 is SQVTM and CDR2 is ANQGSEA. The V and J ends lost 3 bases and 6 bases respectively, with 11 bases between them. The CDR3, as DNA: TGCAGCGTTGAGTATAGATTCAATGGCTACACCTTC. This sequence encodes CSVEYRFNGYTF.

This clone was found a few times. The V gene is TRBV5-1, the J gene TRBJ2-5, with 12 bases identical to TRBD2. CDR3 length: 16 amino acids. Germline CDR1 reads SGHRS; CDR2 reads YFSETQ. Trimming took 0 bases from V and 4 from J; bases not matched to a gene: 4. The CDR3 here is CASSLGTSGMAETQYF. The CDR3 DNA follows: TGCGCCAGCAGCTTGGGGACTAGCGGGATGGCAGAGACCCAGTACTTC.

The V call is TRBV28, the J call TRBJ2-7, with 11 bases lining up with TRBD1. The V and J ends lost 6 bases and 4 bases, in that order; junction bases with no gene match: 2. Germline V CDR1 and CDR2: MDHEN, SYDVKM. CDR3 length: 13 amino acids. In DNA form, the CDR3 reads TGTGCCAGCAGGGGACAGGGGGTATACGAGCAGTACTTC. Encoded protein: CASRGQGVYEQYF.

The CDR3 DNA sequence: TGTGCCAGCAGCGTTTTGGGACAAGCCTACGAGCAGTACTTC. Translating it yields CASSVLGQAYEQYF. This sequence joins TRBV7-2 and TRBJ2-7, with D possibly being TRBD1 (6 bases). There are 14 residues in the CDR3. V was shortened by 5 bases and J by 2 bases, with 13 bases between the two germline ends. Germline V gene data show CDR1 as SGHTA and CDR2 as FQGNSA.

V and J are TRBV5-5 and TRBJ1-3; 7 nucleotides line up with TRBD1. The CDR3 sequence is 16 residues long. Per germline, CDR1 SGHKS and CDR2 YYEKEE (reference sequence). V trimming: 0 bases; J trimming: 1 base; junction bases outside the gene matches: 4. CDR3 in amino acids: CASSLGDRPSGNTIYF. The CDR3 bases are TGTGCCAGCAGCTTGGGGGACAGACCTTCTGGAAACACCATATATTTT.

This clone appeared a single time. This chain links TRBV13 with TRBJ1-1; 7 bases line up with TRBD1. CDR1 and CDR2 (germline): PRHDT, FYEKMQ (reference sequence). V was pared by 4 bases and J by 4 bases, with 6 bases of the junction left unmatched. The CDR3 is 14 residues long. The CDR3 spells CASSSLGGRTEAFF. The CDR3 bases are TGTGCCAGCAGCTCGCTAGGGGGCCGCACTGAAGCTTTCTTT.

J is TRBJ1-2 and V is TRBV5-6; D remains ambiguous. Deletions cut 0 bases from V and 2 bases from J, with 5 bases between. The germline V gene encodes CDR1 SGHDT and CDR2 YYEEEE. The CDR3 spans 13 residues. The CDR3 coding sequence is TGTGCCAGCAGCTTGGACGAAAACTATGGCTACACCTTC. It encodes CASSLDENYGYTF.

The table lists this clone with a count of one. The J gene is TRBJ1-4, the V gene TRBV4-1; perhaps TRBD1 as D (6 bases). Germline V gene data show CDR1 as MGHRA and CDR2 as YSYEKL. The CDR3 extends over 16 amino acids. Trimming took off 3 bases at V and 3 bases at J, with 14 bases between the two ends. DNA of the CDR3: TGCGCCAGCAGCCAGGTACTGGGACAAGCTAATGAAAAACTGTTTTTT. The encoded protein is CASSQVLGQANEKLFF.

The chain has TRBV13 and TRBJ2-4, with 7 bases aligning to TRBD1. The trim removed 5 bases at V and 0 bases at J, leaving 13 bases unmatched. CDR3 length: 18 amino acids. Germline CDR1 is PRHDT and CDR2 is FYEKMQ (reference sequence). CDR3 DNA sequence: TGTGCCAGCAGCATACGGCGACAGGGACCTATAGCCAAAAACATTCAGTACTTC. As protein: CASSIRRQGPIAKNIQYF.

This clone was detected a few times. The chain couples TRBV30 to TRBJ2-1; TRBD1 or TRBD2 may be the D gene (6 bases each). Per the germline V gene, CDR1 is GTSNPN and CDR2 is SVGIG (reference sequence). Trimming removed 0 bases from V and 13 bases from J, with 13 bases in between. The CDR3 is 12 residues long. The CDR3 here is CAWSVVQGGQFF. CDR3 coding DNA: TGTGCCTGGAGTGTGGTACAGGGAGGACAGTTCTTC.

This clone was counted a few times. The chain carries TRBV6-1 and TRBJ2-7, with D perhaps matching TRBD1 (6 bases). Germline lookup yields CDR1 MNHNS and CDR2 SASEGT. V lost 1 base and J 2 bases, leaving 9 bases between the germline ends. This CDR3 is 14 amino acids long. As DNA, the CDR3 is TGTGCCAGCAGTGAAGACAGGGAACCCTACGAGCAGTACTTC. Translated, it gives CASSEDREPYEQYF.

The rearrangement uses TRBV30 and TRBJ2-7, with 10 bases that match TRBD2. CDR3 size: 13 residues. CDR1 and CDR2 from the germline V gene are GTSNPN and SVGIG (reference sequence). V lost 0 bases and J lost 10; bases outside the gene matches: 6. CDR3 in amino acids: CAWSVETSGLQYF. CDR3 DNA: TGTGCCTGGAGTGTAGAGACTAGCGGGTTACAGTACTTC.

CDR3 residues: CASSVDRGTTDTQYF. The CDR3 DNA is TGTGCCAGCAGCGTAGACAGGGGTACCACAGATACGCAGTATTTT. The chain joins TRBV9 to TRBJ2-3; 7 positions agree with TRBD1. V lost 0 bases and J lost 2; bases outside the gene matches: 3. Germline V CDR1 and CDR2: SGDLS, YYNGEE. This CDR3 has 15 amino acids. Supplemented by reference TRBV9 and TRBJ2-3, the full variable domain reads DSGVTQTPKHLITATGQRVTLRCSPRSGDLSVYWYQQSLDQGLQFLIQYYNGEERAKGNILERFSAQQFPDLHSELNLSSLELGDSALYFCASSVDRGTTDTQYFGPGTRLTVL.

The chain is built from TRBV30 and TRBJ1-2; no firm D call. Per the germline V gene, CDR1 is GTSNPN and CDR2 is SVGIG (reference sequence). The length of the CDR3 is 12 residues. Trimming stripped 2 bases from V and 5 bases from J, with 9 bases between. The CDR3 bases are TGTGCCTGGAGTAGACAAATTTATGGCTACACCTTC. As protein: CAWSRQIYGYTF.

The chain combines TRBV28 with TRBJ1-4; D might be TRBD1 (5 bases). The CDR3 contains 17 residues. Germline values: CDR1 MDHEN, CDR2 SYDVKM. V dropped 2 bases and J dropped 4 bases, with 17 bases sitting between them. The CDR3 region is CASSLLQETVYNEKLFF. The CDR3 bases are TGTGCCAGCAGTTTACTTCAGGAGACAGTCTATAATGAAAAACTGTTTTTT.

This CDR3 reads CASSQQDQPQHF. In DNA form, the CDR3 reads TGTGCCAGCAGCCAACAAGATCAGCCCCAGCATTTT. This chain connects TRBV7-6 to TRBJ1-5, with unresolved D. The CDR3 covers 12 residues. Deletions cut 5 bases from V and 5 bases from J, with 7 bases between. In germline, CDR1 is SGHVS, CDR2 FNYEAQ.

V usage is TRBV6-1 and J usage is TRBJ2-1; D may match TRBD1 or TRBD2 (5 bases each). CDR1 MNHNS and CDR2 SASEGT come from the germline V gene. V shed 9 bases and J shed 0 bases, with 15 bases lying between them. This CDR3 region has 15 residues. The CDR3 DNA sequence: TGTGCCAGTTGGGGGAATCCTCGCTCCTACAATGAGCAGTTCTTC. This codes for CASWGNPRSYNEQFF.